Following are 27 T cell receptor beta chains from one sample sequenced in a study of CXCR3-negative and CXCR3-positive naive CD8 T cells. Carrying UMI labels, the TRB cDNA libraries were prepared through 5' RACE. TCRdb reanalyzed the 5' RACE reads, giving one entry per CDR3 protein sequence and no DNA. Recorded here are some 56,000 distinct CDR3 sequences; the top ten clones represent 20% to 25%. The sample comprised memory CD8+ T cells from blood. These receptors were obtained from a human donor in good health. Some clones in this sample may be carry-over from other donors' samples.

The rearrangement uses TRBV4-2 and TRBJ2-6. The CDR3 extends over 16 amino acids. Germline V gives CDR1 LGHNA, CDR2 YNFKEQ. This chain's CDR3 is CASSHESVSGANVLTF.

The chain joins TRBV19 to TRBJ2-1; TCRdb designates TRBD2, a call that cannot be tested without DNA. The CDR3 loop spans 13 amino acids. Germline V gene lookup returns CDR1 LNHDA and CDR2 SQIVND (reference sequence). This chain's CDR3 is CASGTRSYNEQFF.

The V gene is TRBV29-1, the J gene TRBJ1-4; checking the TCRdb D call of TRBD1 is not possible without DNA. Germline V gene sequence: CDR1 SQVTM, CDR2 ANQGSEA. This CDR3 contains 13 residues. The CDR3 reads CSVVGGQVEKLFF.

The chain employs TRBV7-3 and TRBJ2-7; TCRdb designates TRBD1, a call that cannot be tested without DNA. Germline CDR1 and CDR2: SGHTA and FQGTGA. CDR3 length equals 13 residues. CDR3 amino acids: CASSTGPSYEQYF.

The CDR3 sequence: CASSLGDSSDTQYF. The J gene is TRBJ2-3, the V gene TRBV7-3; the TCRdb D gene call, TRBD2, has no DNA to confirm it. In germline, CDR1 is SGHTA, CDR2 FQGTGA. This CDR3 comprises 14 residues.

The J gene is TRBJ2-7, the V gene TRBV29-1. The CDR3 covers 13 residues. The germline CDR1 and CDR2 sequences are SQVTM and ANQGSEA. The CDR3 protein is CSVEDRESYEQYF.

V gene TRBV10-3 combines with J gene TRBJ1-1; with no DNA, the TCRdb D assignment of TRBD1 cannot be verified. Per the germline V gene, CDR1 is ENHRY and CDR2 is SYGVKD. The length of the CDR3 is 15 residues. This CDR3 is CAISATGTTNTEAFF.

V usage is TRBV12-3 or TRBV12-4 and J usage is TRBJ2-5; TCRdb's assignment of TRBD1 cannot be checked, as there is no DNA. This CDR3 region has 14 residues. The CDR3 is CASSWVGGLETQYF.

This clonotype is identified as medium-sized (0.01 to 0.1%) from frequency. This chain uses TRBV24-1 with TRBJ2-7; without DNA, the TCRdb call of TRBD1 cannot be checked. Germline lookup yields CDR1 KGHDR and CDR2 SFDVKD. This CDR3 contains 14 residues. The CDR3 region is CATYARAGVYEQYF.

The chain uses TRBV20-1 and TRBJ1-1; the D call of TRBD1 rests on TCRdb alone, since no DNA is present to check it. This CDR3 region has 14 residues. Per germline, CDR1 DFQATT and CDR2 SNEGSKA (reference sequence). The CDR3 sequence is CSARDLGVVPEAFF.

This chain connects TRBV7-9 to TRBJ1-1. CDR1 SEHNR and CDR2 FQNEAQ come from the germline V gene (reference sequence). The CDR3 totals 13 residues. The CDR3 loop is CASSFGPNTEAFF. Looking up the rest from reference TRBV7-9 and TRBJ1-1 gives the full variable domain: DTGVSQNPRHKITKRGQNVTFRCDPISEHNRLYWYRQTLGQGPEFLTYFQNEAQLEKSRLLSDRFSAERPKGSFSTLEIQRTEQGDSAMYLCASSFGPNTEAFFGQGTRLTVV.

The chain uses TRBV10-3 and TRBJ2-1; TCRdb picks TRBD2, but there is no DNA to check that call. The CDR3 extends over 17 amino acids. Germline V gene data show CDR1 as ENHRY and CDR2 as SYGVKD. CDR3 protein: CAISGRLAGEDYNEQFF.

The V and J genes are TRBV14 and TRBJ2-7; there is no DNA to check the TCRdb D call of TRBD1. Germline loops: CDR1 SGHDN, CDR2 FVKESK. This CDR3 contains 16 residues. This chain's CDR3 is CASSQRRQGAGDEQYF.

The chain joins TRBV7-9 to TRBJ2-5; absent DNA, TCRdb's TRBD1 call cannot be checked. Germline V gene sequence: CDR1 SEHNR, CDR2 FQNEAQ (reference sequence). The CDR3 runs 16 residues. Here the CDR3 reads CASSYGRGAAQETQYF.

V is TRBV7-3 and J is TRBJ1-2; TCRdb reports TRBD1, a call that lacks DNA to check it against. The CDR3 consists of 15 residues. CDR1 is SGHTA, CDR2 FQGTGA, per germline. The CDR3 loop is CASSSYPGQGGGYTF. Looking up the rest from reference TRBV7-3 and TRBJ1-2 gives the full variable domain: GAGVSQTPSNKVTEKGKYVELRCDPISGHTALYWYRQSLGQGPEFLIYFQGTGAADDSGLPNDRFFAVRPEGSVSTLKIQRTERGDSAVYLCASSSYPGQGGGYTFGSGTRLTVV.

CDR3 loop: CASSKPGFSMSNQPQHF. The chain carries TRBV21-1 and TRBJ1-5. TRBV21-1 is classified as a pseudogene. CDR3 length: 17 residues.

The J gene is TRBJ2-7, the V gene TRBV5-1; TCRdb returns TRBD1, unconfirmable since there is no DNA. Germline CDR1 is SGHRS and CDR2 is YFSETQ. There are 17 residues in the CDR3. This CDR3 is CASSLGSGSGDIYEQYF. Combining the CDR3 with reference TRBV5-1 and TRBJ2-7 gives the whole variable domain KAGVTQTPRYLIKTRGQQVTLSCSPISGHRSVSWYQQTPGQGLQFLFEYFSETQRNKGNFPGRFSGRQFSNSRSEMNVSTLELGDSALYLCASSLGSGSGDIYEQYFGPGTRLTVT.

The chain uses TRBV21-1 and TRBJ2-1; lacking DNA, the TRBD1 call made by TCRdb goes unchecked. TRBV21-1 is labeled a pseudogene. The CDR3 loop spans 15 amino acids. CDR3 residues: CASSGPGPPAVGQFF.

The CDR3 protein is CASSYPLNTGELFF. The chain joins TRBV6-6 to TRBJ2-2. Germline lookup yields CDR1 MNHNY and CDR2 SVGAGI (reference sequence). This CDR3 has 14 amino acids.

The chain carries TRBV7-2 and TRBJ2-1; TCRdb designates TRBD1, a call that cannot be tested without DNA. Germline V gives CDR1 SGHTA, CDR2 FQGNSA. The CDR3 spans 14 residues. CDR3 sequence: CASSLLPGGQEQFF.

The chain combines TRBV15 with TRBJ2-7; without DNA, the TCRdb call of TRBD1 cannot be checked. Germline CDR1 and CDR2: LNHNV and YYDKDF (reference sequence). The CDR3 has 20 amino acids. The chain's CDR3 is CATSREGIIGTGDTVYEQYF.

The V call is TRBV6-4, the J call TRBJ2-1; absent DNA, TCRdb's TRBD2 call cannot be checked. Germline CDR1 is MRHNA and CDR2 is SNTAGT. The CDR3 extends over 15 amino acids. This CDR3 reads CASSDKAGGPGEQFF.

The chain links TRBV21-1 to TRBJ2-3; absent DNA, TCRdb's TRBD2 call cannot be checked. TRBV21-1 has pseudogene status. This CDR3 region has 15 residues. The CDR3 reads CASSETSLGTDTQYF.

The V call is TRBV14, the J call TRBJ1-1; the D gene TCRdb calls, TRBD1, cannot be checked with no DNA. The CDR3 is 12 residues long. The germline V gene has CDR1 SGHDN and CDR2 FVKESK. CDR3 sequence: CASSGGQLSAFF.

The rearrangement uses TRBV29-1 and TRBJ2-1; TCRdb proposes TRBD1, but this gene call is untestable without DNA. The CDR3 is 16 residues long. Germline CDR1 SQVTM, CDR2 ANQGSEA. The CDR3 sequence: CSVEAPDRGSYNEQFF.

The chain carries TRBV7-9 and TRBJ2-1; TCRdb's D call, TRBD2, is unchecked because there is no DNA. The CDR3 is 11 residues long. Germline assignment: CDR1 SEHNR and CDR2 FQNEAQ (reference sequence). Here the CDR3 reads CASSPQRDQFF.

The genes are TRBV20-1 and TRBJ2-7; checking the TCRdb D call of TRBD2 is not possible without DNA. Germline assignment: CDR1 DFQATT and CDR2 SNEGSKA (reference sequence). This CDR3 has 16 amino acids. The chain's CDR3 is CSASLMGLPIHYEQYF.